One T cell receptor beta chain is described in this entry. No antigen is known for it. The record originates from a study of CD8 T cells in Susac syndrome. Findings and caveats of the study: As acknowledged by the study, its TCR sequencing and HLA analysis included a relatively small number of individuals.

Controls were healthy donors chosen to match patients in age and sex. TEMRA cells were enriched by FACS, and CD4+ and CD8+ T cells were negatively isolated. Random hexamers were used to reverse transcribe roughly 0.45 to 1 ug of RNA. Each CDR3 protein gets one entry after TCRdb re-called the immunoSEQ multiplex PCR reads with MiXCR. The sample has 120,000 to 150,000 distinct CDR3 sequences, roughly 95% seen once. The sequenced material came from CD4+ T cells from PBMCs. The sequence was obtained from a human donor in good health.

The CDR3 sequence is CASSFAGNTEAFF. The CDR3 DNA sequence: TGTGCCAGCAGTTTCGCCGGGAACACTGAAGCTTTCTTT. The chain links TRBV28 to TRBJ1-1; unclear D gene. V was pared by 3 bases and J by 1 base, with 6 bases between. Germline CDR1 is MDHEN and CDR2 is SYDVKM. The CDR3 runs to 13 residues. The variable domain in full, completed from reference TRBV28 and TRBJ1-1, reads DVKVTQSSRYLVKRTGEKVFLECVQDMDHENMFWYRQDPGLGLRLIYFSYDVKMKEKGDIPEGYSVSREKKERFSLILESASTNQTSMYLCASSFAGNTEAFFGQGTRLTVV.